These T cell receptor beta chains were read from a single sample in a study of prognosis after radiotherapy for stage I lung cancer. One entry per CDR3 protein results from TCRdb running MiXCR on the multiplex PCR reads. The table records some 23,000 distinct CDR3 sequences, about 40% of them present only once. The material was PBMCs, obtained before or after stereotactic body radiation therapy (not recorded which). The receptor source for this set is a donor over 45 with non-small cell lung cancer. The CDR3 runs from the conserved cysteine through the conserved F or W. D genes are given only for firm matches. Only some rows state a clone size, as once, few, many or a class for expanded clones.

v_call	j_call	clone_size	d_call	cdr3_aa	cdr3_nt
TRBV5-6	TRBJ2-5	many	TRBD2	CASSLTSGGVETQYF	TGTGCCAGCAGCTTGACTAGCGGGGGGGTAGAGACCCAGTACTTC
TRBV2	TRBJ2-7	medium-sized	NA	CASSENRGPSYEQYF	TGTGCCAGCAGTGAAAATCGGGGCCCCTCCTACGAGCAGTACTTC
TRBV7-9	TRBJ1-3	many	NA	CASSLDAPGSGNTIYF	TGTGCCAGCAGCTTAGATGCTCCGGGGTCTGGAAACACCATATATTTT
TRBV4-2	TRBJ2-6	many	TRBD1	CASSQSGTGAGANVLTF	TGCGCCAGCAGCCAATCCGGGACAGGAGCTGGGGCCAACGTCCTGACTTTC
TRBV5-1	TRBJ2-7	many	TRBD2	CASRGTSGRVYTYEQYF	TGCGCCAGCAGGGGGACTAGCGGGAGGGTGTACACCTACGAGCAGTACTTC
TRBV5-1	TRBJ2-1	NA	NA	CASILGNEQFF	TGCGCCAGCATACTAGGTAATGAGCAGTTCTTC
TRBV5-8	TRBJ1-2	many	NA	CASSSYRFRDGYTF	TGTGCCAGCAGCTCCTACAGGTTTCGGGATGGCTACACCTTC
TRBV12-3/TRBV12-4	TRBJ2-1	NA	TRBD2	CASSLWTSGYNEQFF	TGTGCCAGCAGTTTATGGACTAGCGGCTACAATGAGCAGTTCTTC
TRBV19	TRBJ2-5	many	NA	CASRPGNQETQYF	TGTGCCAGTAGGCCAGGGAACCAAGAGACCCAGTACTTC
TRBV2	TRBJ2-5	many	TRBD1	CASSGTGGGETQYF	TGTGCCAGCAGCGGGACAGGGGGCGGAGAGACCCAGTACTTC
TRBV19	TRBJ1-4	many	NA	CASSTTGTTNEKLFF	TGTGCCAGTAGTACTACCGGGACAACTAATGAAAAACTGTTTTTT
TRBV11-2	TRBJ2-5	NA	NA	CASSLVGAEQETQYF	TGTGCCAGCAGCTTAGTAGGGGCAGAGCAAGAGACCCAGTACTTC
TRBV7-2	TRBJ2-7	many	NA	CASSLGGISYEQYF	TGTGCCAGCAGCTTAGGAGGAATTTCCTACGAGCAGTACTTC
TRBV24-1	TRBJ2-7	NA	NA	CATSRGGQGAYEQYF	TGTGCCACCAGCCGGGGGGGACAGGGTGCCTACGAGCAGTACTTC
TRBV19	TRBJ1-2	many	NA	CASSIGYGYTF	TGTGCCAGTAGTATAGGTTATGGCTACACCTTC
TRBV27	TRBJ2-7	NA	NA	CASSLQGPPQAYEQYF	TGTGCCAGCAGTTTACAAGGGCCACCCCAGGCCTACGAGCAGTACTTC
TRBV6-1	TRBJ1-2	NA	NA	CASSVNYGYTF	TGTGCCAGCAGTGTTAACTATGGCTACACCTTC
TRBV12-5	TRBJ2-2	many	TRBD2	CASGLVLWTSGSRELFF	TGTGCTAGTGGTTTGGTACTCTGGACTAGCGGGAGCAGGGAGCTGTTTTTT
TRBV28	TRBJ2-1	many	NA	CASSPSKGRFF	TGTGCCAGCAGTCCCTCGAAAGGTCGGTTCTTC
TRBV18	TRBJ1-6	many	NA	CASSRNGQRNNSPLHF	TGTGCCAGCTCACGAAACGGACAGAGAAATAATTCACCCCTCCACTTT
TRBV9	TRBJ2-7	many	TRBD1	CASSPRTGGYEQYF	TGTGCCAGCAGCCCCAGGACAGGGGGCTACGAGCAGTACTTC
TRBV28	TRBJ2-3	many	NA	CASSSPPASTDTQYF	TGTGCCAGCAGTTCTCCCCCAGCTAGCACAGATACGCAGTATTTT
TRBV28	TRBJ2-5	many	NA	CASSTDRETQYF	TGTGCCAGCAGTACGGACAGAGAGACCCAGTACTTC
TRBV6-2/TRBV6-3	TRBJ1-1	many	NA	CASSYSNREGSLNTEAFF	TGTGCCAGCAGTTACTCGAATAGGGAGGGGTCCTTGAACACTGAAGCTTTCTTT
TRBV6-1	TRBJ2-6	few	NA	CASMIGVGSGANVLTF	TGTGCCAGCATGATAGGGGTCGGCTCTGGGGCCAACGTCCTGACTTTC
TRBV7-2	TRBJ2-7	NA	NA	CASSSPGGVRGNEQYF	TGTGCCAGCAGCTCCCCCGGCGGGGTGCGCGGGAACGAGCAGTACTTC
TRBV5-1	TRBJ2-2	medium-sized	TRBD2	CASSLSGGDTGELFF	TGCGCCAGCAGCCTTAGCGGGGGAGACACCGGGGAGCTGTTTTTT
TRBV5-1	TRBJ1-1	NA	NA	CASSRDGFTEAFF	TGCGCCAGCAGCCGGGACGGTTTCACTGAAGCTTTCTTT
TRBV2	TRBJ2-7	few	NA	CASIYGSQAREQYF	TGTGCCAGCATCTACGGGAGCCAGGCTAGAGAGCAGTACTTC
TRBV19	TRBJ2-3	many	NA	CASSDQGADTQYF	TGTGCCAGTAGTGACCAGGGTGCAGATACGCAGTATTTT
TRBV20-1	TRBJ2-7	many	NA	CSASRLGGGNEQYF	TGCAGTGCTAGTAGGCTAGGCGGAGGGAACGAGCAGTACTTC
TRBV4-1	TRBJ2-3	many	TRBD2	CASSQGVAGSLYTQYF	TGCGCCAGCAGCCAAGGGGTAGCGGGGAGCCTATATACGCAGTATTTT
TRBV3-1	TRBJ2-1	many	TRBD2	CASSQLAGDEQFF	TGTGCCAGCAGCCAACTAGCGGGAGATGAGCAGTTCTTC
TRBV11-1	TRBJ1-3	medium-sized	TRBD1	CASSRDRAGNTIYF	TGTGCCAGCAGCCGAGACAGGGCCGGAAACACCATATATTTT
TRBV3-1	TRBJ1-3	many	NA	CASSQDLNSGNTIYF	TGTGCCAGCAGCCAAGATCTCAACTCTGGAAACACCATATATTTT
TRBV30	TRBJ2-7	many	NA	CAWSLDFFYEQYF	TGTGCCTGGAGTTTGGACTTTTTTTACGAGCAGTACTTC
TRBV28	TRBJ1-1	many	NA	CASTETAAMNTEAFF	TGTGCCAGCACGGAGACGGCGGCTATGAACACTGAAGCTTTCTTT